The 23 T cell receptor beta chains in this list originate from one sample, sequenced in a study of cytomegalovirus exposure and HLA in healthy donors. Primers: 60 Vbeta forward and 13 Jbeta reverse. The assay was immunoSEQ multiplex PCR, and TCRdb's table has in-frame clones only and misses some. The profile shows 60,000 to 70,000 clones, approximately 80% of them singletons. Material for sequencing was PBMCs. The receptors shown here come from a woman aged 25 to 39 in good health and CMV-seronegative.

The V call is TRBV7-2, the J call TRBJ1-1; 10 nucleotides align to TRBD1. Germline loops: CDR1 SGHTA, CDR2 FQGNSA. V lost 5 bases, J lost 2 bases, and 8 bases stayed unmatched. CDR3 length equals 16 residues. The CDR3 DNA follows: TGTGCCAGCAGCCACGGGACAGGGGAGGAAAACACTGAAGCTTTCTTT. It is translated as CASSHGTGEENTEAFF.

This chain joins TRBV6-4 and TRBJ2-2; D not resolved. The CDR3 spans 14 residues. The V gene lost 3 bases and the J gene lost 0 bases, with 5 bases spanning the gap. Germline values: CDR1 MRHNA, CDR2 SNTAGT. The CDR3 is CASSEQTNTGELFF. The CDR3 coding sequence is TGTGCCAGCAGTGAACAGACGAACACCGGGGAGCTGTTTTTT.

This clone is a singleton in its sample. This rearrangement joins TRBV5-6 to TRBJ1-1; D gene unclear. The V gene's germline CDR1 is SGHDT and CDR2 YYEEEE. Deletions cut 4 bases from V and 7 bases from J, with 17 bases between. This CDR3 has 14 residues. The CDR3 sequence is CASSTLSGRGEAFF. CDR3 coding DNA: TGTGCCAGCAGCACCCTCTCCGGGAGAGGTGAAGCTTTCTTT.

The chain is built from TRBV4-1 and TRBJ2-5; 10 bases agree with TRBD2. Trimming took 1 base from V and 4 from J; bases not matched to a gene: 9. CDR3 length: 17 residues. The germline V gene encodes CDR1 MGHRA and CDR2 YSYEKL. The CDR3 DNA sequence: TGCGCCAGCAGCCAAGGGCTTAGCGGGGGGTCTGGAGAGACCCAGTACTTC. It translates to CASSQGLSGGSGETQYF.

V usage is TRBV19 and J usage is TRBJ2-2; the match to TRBD1 covers 7 bases. The CDR3 spans 15 residues. After removal of 3 bases from V and 7 bases from J, the junction contained 8 bases not matched to a gene. The germline V gene encodes CDR1 LNHDA and CDR2 SQIVND (reference sequence). DNA of the CDR3: TGTGCCAGTAGTATTCAAGGGGGCTATATCGGGGAGCTGTTTTTT. Its translation is CASSIQGGYIGELFF.

The V and J genes are TRBV4-3 and TRBJ1-1; possibly TRBD1 for D (6 bases). The CDR3 runs 15 residues. The germline gives CDR1 LGHNA, CDR2 YSLEER. Between the trimmed V and J ends, which lost 1 base and 1 base, there was a span of 10 bases. The CDR3 spells CASSQVVRGNTEAFF. In nucleotides, the CDR3 is TGCGCCAGCAGCCAAGTGGTCAGGGGGAACACTGAAGCTTTCTTT.

The genes are TRBV6-6 and TRBJ2-7, with 9 positions matching TRBD1. CDR3 length: 14 amino acids. V shed 2 bases, J shed 3 bases, and the junction held 2 bases outside the gene matches. Germline CDR1 and CDR2: MNHNY and SVGAGI (reference sequence). The CDR3 reads CASSYLGQGYEQYF. The DNA of the CDR3 is TGTGCCAGCAGTTACCTGGGACAGGGCTACGAGCAGTACTTC.

The chain couples TRBV6-4 to TRBJ2-1; possible D gene TRBD2, 5 bases. The length of the CDR3 is 16 residues. V shed 3 bases and J shed 0 bases, with 12 bases lying between them. Germline CDR1 MRHNA, CDR2 SNTAGT. The CDR3 DNA reads TGTGCCAGCAGTGAGGCCCTTACTAGCTCCTACAATGAGCAGTTCTTC. This encodes CASSEALTSSYNEQFF.

The rearrangement joins TRBV5-1 to TRBJ2-5, with 7 bases matching TRBD1. The J segment lost 5 bases and the V segment lost 1 base, leaving 8 bases of the junction unmatched. The CDR3 runs to 15 residues. Per germline, CDR1 SGHRS and CDR2 YFSETQ. CDR3 in amino acids: CASSLIDRDEETQYF. CDR3 nucleotide sequence: TGCGCCAGCAGCTTGATTGACAGGGACGAGGAGACCCAGTACTTC.

In this sample, this clone turned up once. The chain employs TRBV19 and TRBJ1-1; the D is unclear. Looked up from germline, CDR1 is LNHDA and CDR2 is SQIVND (reference sequence). The CDR3 spans 13 residues. Trimming cost V 7 bases and J 5 bases, with 14 bases left between them. This chain's CDR3 is CASTPGGITEAFF. The CDR3 DNA reads TGTGCCAGTACCCCGGGCGGGATTACTGAAGCTTTCTTT.

CDR3 in amino acids: CSVEDPTFGVEVKAFF. In nucleotides, the CDR3 is TGCAGCGTTGAAGATCCCACCTTCGGGGTAGAAGTTAAAGCTTTCTTT. The chain is built from TRBV29-1 and TRBJ1-1; D is ambiguous. Trimming removed 0 bases at V and 9 bases at J, with 23 bases between. Germline-derived CDR1 and CDR2 are SQVTM and ANQGSEA. There are 16 residues in the CDR3.

The chain employs TRBV6-5 and TRBJ1-6; 11 nucleotides agree with TRBD1. With V trimmed by 2 bases and J by 7 bases, 4 bases remained unmatched. The CDR3 is 16 amino acids. The V gene's germline CDR1 is MNHEY and CDR2 SVGAGI. For the CDR3, the DNA is TGTGCCAGCAGTTACCCCCGGACAGGGGGCAATTCACCCCTCCACTTT. This sequence encodes CASSYPRTGGNSPLHF.

The V call is TRBV20-1, the J call TRBJ1-2; TRBD1 might be the D (5 bases). Trimming took 6 bases from V and 6 from J, leaving 11 bases between them. The germline V gene has CDR1 DFQATT and CDR2 SNEGSKA (reference sequence). The CDR3 is 11 amino acids. The CDR3 DNA sequence: TGCAGTGCCTACAGGAGGGATGGCTACACCTTC. Encoded protein: CSAYRRDGYTF.

Details on this clone: This specimen includes other DNA sequences encoding the same CDR3. This chain joins TRBV9 and TRBJ2-2, with TRBD2 matching over 7 bases. J gave up 1 base and V 0 bases, and 6 bases lay outside the gene matches. The V gene's germline CDR1 is SGDLS and CDR2 YYNGEE. There are 17 residues in the CDR3. CDR3 in amino acids: CASSVAGSGGNTGELFF. The CDR3 DNA is TGTGCCAGCAGCGTAGCAGGGTCGGGGGGGAACACCGGGGAGCTGTTTTTT. The variable domain in full, with the rest retrieved from reference TRBV9 and TRBJ2-2, is DSGVTQTPKHLITATGQRVTLRCSPRSGDLSVYWYQQSLDQGLQFLIQYYNGEERAKGNILERFSAQQFPDLHSELNLSSLELGDSALYFCASSVAGSGGNTGELFFGEGSRLTVL.

The chain joins TRBV28 to TRBJ1-4; TRBD1 agrees at 12 bases. Germline V gives CDR1 MDHEN, CDR2 SYDVKM. There are 17 residues in the CDR3. The V and J ends lost 5 bases and 7 bases, in that order; junction bases with no gene match: 11. The CDR3 nucleotides are TGTGCCAGCAGTACCGGGACAGGGGGCCCTAGGGGTGAAAAACTGTTTTTT. Translated, it gives CASSTGTGGPRGEKLFF.

The J gene is TRBJ2-7, the V gene TRBV6-6; no clear D gene. The germline V gene encodes CDR1 MNHNY and CDR2 SVGAGI (reference sequence). The V end lost 10 bases, the J end lost 6 bases, and 22 bases lay between the germline ends. The length of the CDR3 is 14 residues. The CDR3 sequence is CATAMTWVLAEQYF. DNA for the CDR3: TGTGCCACAGCTATGACGTGGGTATTAGCCGAGCAGTACTTC.

The V and J genes are TRBV7-8 and TRBJ1-1, with TRBD1 matching over 7 bases. The germline V gene encodes CDR1 SGHVS and CDR2 FQNEAQ. This CDR3 spans 18 amino acids. Losses at the gene ends were 0 bases for V and 0 bases for J; bases not matched to a gene: 10. The CDR3 coding sequence is TGTGCCAGCAGCTTAGCTGGGTCAGGGGGTGACATGAACACTGAAGCTTTCTTT. This codes for CASSLAGSGGDMNTEAFF.

The rearrangement joins TRBV5-1 to TRBJ1-2; TRBD1 matches at 8 bases. V gave up 4 bases and J gave up 8 bases; unmatched junction bases: 16. Germline CDR1 SGHRS, CDR2 YFSETQ. This CDR3 has 16 residues. CDR3 in amino acids: CASSPPGQGSVVGYTF. In DNA, the CDR3 is TGCGCCAGCAGCCCCCCCGGACAGGGCTCAGTTGTCGGCTACACCTTC.

CDR3 nucleotide sequence: TGTGCCAGCAGTTTCGCGGGTGGCTACGAGCAGTACTTC. Translated: CASSFAGGYEQYF. The V and J genes are TRBV27 and TRBJ2-7; perhaps TRBD2 as D (5 bases). CDR3 size: 13 residues. Trimming left V 3 bases short and J 3 bases short, with 9 bases between. Per the germline V gene, CDR1 is MNHEY and CDR2 is SMNVEV (reference sequence).

This clone appeared a few times. V is TRBV5-1 and J is TRBJ1-4; no reliable D call. The length of the CDR3 is 14 residues. Germline assignment: CDR1 SGHRS and CDR2 YFSETQ. The V end was cut by 0 bases, the J end by 4 bases, with 7 bases between. Here the CDR3 DNA reads TGCGCCAGCAGCTTGGGTACAGATAATGAAAAACTGTTTTTT. This translates into CASSLGTDNEKLFF.

The chain employs TRBV2 and TRBJ2-3, with TRBD2 matching over 10 bases. CDR3 length: 15 amino acids. Germline CDR1 and CDR2: SNHLY and FYNNEI. Germline trimming cut 6 bases from V and 4 bases from J; bases unmatched to any gene: 7. CDR3 in amino acids: CASRKTSGVADTQYF. CDR3 in DNA: TGTGCCAGCAGGAAAACTAGCGGGGTGGCAGATACGCAGTATTTT.

This clone turned up a few times. The chain carries TRBV9 and TRBJ1-3; D is ambiguous. CDR3 length: 18 amino acids. In germline, CDR1 is SGDLS, CDR2 YYNGEE. Trimming cost V 3 bases and J 1 base, with 20 bases left between them. Here the CDR3 reads CASSAPSLGSPSGNTIYF. CDR3 coding DNA: TGTGCCAGCAGCGCACCCTCTTTGGGCAGCCCTTCTGGAAACACCATATATTTT.

V and J are TRBV11-2 and TRBJ1-1; D not resolved. The CDR3 length is 12 residues. Deletions cut 7 bases from V and 3 bases from J, with 9 bases between. In germline, CDR1 is SGHAT, CDR2 FQNNGV. CDR3 DNA sequence: TGTGCCAGCACCGCCGGGGACACTGAAGCTTTCTTT. It yields the protein CASTAGDTEAFF.